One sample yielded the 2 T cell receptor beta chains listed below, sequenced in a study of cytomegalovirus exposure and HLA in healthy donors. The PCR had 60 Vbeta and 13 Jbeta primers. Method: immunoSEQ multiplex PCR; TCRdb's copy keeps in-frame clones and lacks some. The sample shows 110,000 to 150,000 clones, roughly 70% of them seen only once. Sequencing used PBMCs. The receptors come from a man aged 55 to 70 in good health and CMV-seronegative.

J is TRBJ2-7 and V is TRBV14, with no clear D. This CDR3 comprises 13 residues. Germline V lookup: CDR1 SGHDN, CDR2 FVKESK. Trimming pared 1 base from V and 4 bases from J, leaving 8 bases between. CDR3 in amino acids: CASSQGASYEQYF. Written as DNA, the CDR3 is TGTGCCAGCAGCCAAGGCGCTTCATACGAGCAGTACTTC.

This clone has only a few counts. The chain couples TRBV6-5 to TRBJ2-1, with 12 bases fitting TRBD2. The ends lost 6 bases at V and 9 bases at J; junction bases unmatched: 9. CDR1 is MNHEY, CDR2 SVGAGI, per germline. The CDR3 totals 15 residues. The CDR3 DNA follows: TGTGCCAGCAGCCCGCCCGGACTAGCGGGACGTGAGCAGTTCTTC. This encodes CASSPPGLAGREQFF.